This TCR beta chain was identified during a study of blood T cell repertoires in COVID-19. Background on the study: The United States, Italy and Spain were the sources of the acute and convalescent COVID-19 samples. T cells, B-cell-depleted T cells, or PBMCs provided the cDNA or gDNA that served as material.

Germline CDR1 LGHNA, CDR2 YSLEER. The CDR3 contains 16 residues. Trimming removed 0 bases from V and 10 bases from J, with 19 bases in between. Original analysis: The authors estimated nucleated cell counts from reference gene primer amplification. Sequenced by immunoSEQ multiplex PCR; TCRdb stores in-frame clones only, minus some. V and J calls and clone size follow that table, whereas D and trimming were derived from the DNA. The table has tens of thousands of clones, roughly 89% seen once. The chain has TRBV4-3 and TRBJ2-1; a possible D gene is TRBD2 (5 bases). The sequencing sample was made of peripheral blood. This TCR was recovered from a man aged 55 to 70 with active COVID-19. CDR3 loop: CASSQDRSSGRREQFF. The CDR3, as DNA: TGCGCCAGCAGCCAAGATCGGTCCAGCGGTCGCAGGGAGCAGTTCTTC.